This entry is about one T cell receptor (beta chain). Its antigen remains unknown. These data belong to a study of T cell responses to AZD1222 COVID-19 vaccine. Turning to the study itself: Second doses were pooled across both intervals (about 4 or about 12 weeks). Whole-study findings and limits: Across spike, vaccine-associated CD4 TCRs were found, dominant at 160-218 and 743-854. Recipients of two AZD1222 doses showed rising Spike-specific TCR breadth and depth. Within unmutated variant regions lay the reported targets of nearly half of spike-specific TCRs.

CDR3 length equals 15 residues. The germline V gene has CDR1 MNHEY and CDR2 SMNVEV (reference sequence). Unmatched junction bases numbered 5, after V lost 3 bases and J lost 6 bases. Here immunoSEQ multiplex PCR was the method, and the copy in TCRdb shows in-frame clones only, minus some. The sample carries some 190,000 clones, 80% to 90% recorded once. The clonotype comes from an adult in good health. The input for sequencing was peripheral blood, taken on day 0 of AZD1222 vaccination. This chain links TRBV27 with TRBJ1-2; TRBD1 aligns across 12 bases. Here the CDR3 DNA reads TGTGCCAGCAGTTTTGGGACAGGGGGCTCGGATGGCTACACCTTC. This encodes CASSFGTGGSDGYTF.